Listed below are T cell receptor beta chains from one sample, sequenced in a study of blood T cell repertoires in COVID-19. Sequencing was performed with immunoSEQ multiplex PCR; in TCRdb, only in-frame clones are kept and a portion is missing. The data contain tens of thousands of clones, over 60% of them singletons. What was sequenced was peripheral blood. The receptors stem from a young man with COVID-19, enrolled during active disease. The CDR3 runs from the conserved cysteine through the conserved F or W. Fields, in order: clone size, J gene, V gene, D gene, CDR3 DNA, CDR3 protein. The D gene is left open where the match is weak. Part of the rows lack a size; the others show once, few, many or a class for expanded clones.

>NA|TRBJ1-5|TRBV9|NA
TGTGCCAGCAGCGTAGACGGGGGAGAGGGTCAGCCCCAGCATTTT
CASSVDGGEGQPQHF
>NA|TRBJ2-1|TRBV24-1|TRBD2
TGTGCCACCAGTGATTTTGCGGGAGCGGGGATTGTGGACAATGAGCAGTTCTTC
CATSDFAGAGIVDNEQFF
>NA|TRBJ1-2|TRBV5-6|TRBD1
TGTGCCAGCAGCTTGCGGGACAGGGGGTACTATGGCTACACCTTC
CASSLRDRGYYGYTF
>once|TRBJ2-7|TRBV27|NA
TGTGCCAGCAGTCGTGTCCCGTACGAGCAGTACTTC
CASSRVPYEQYF
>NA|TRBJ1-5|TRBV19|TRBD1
TGTGCCAGTAGTATGGATCCGGGACAGGGGAATCAGCCCCAGCATTTT
CASSMDPGQGNQPQHF
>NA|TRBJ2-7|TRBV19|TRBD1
TGTGCCAGTAGGACGACAGGGTCGGGCGAGCAGTACTTC
CASRTTGSGEQYF
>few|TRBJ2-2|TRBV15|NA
TGTGCCACCAGCGGCGGGACGGGAAGCACCGGGGAGCTGTTTTTT
CATSGGTGSTGELFF
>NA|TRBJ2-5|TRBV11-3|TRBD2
TGTGCCAGCAGCCCTTATCGGACTAGCGGGGGTCTACAAGAGACCCAGTACTTC
CASSPYRTSGGLQETQYF
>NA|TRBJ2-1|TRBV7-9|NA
TGTGCCAGCAGCCGAAACACATTGGGGGCTGAGCAGTTCTTC
CASSRNTLGAEQFF
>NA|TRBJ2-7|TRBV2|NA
TGTGCCAGCAGTGAATACATCTCCTACGAGCAGTACTTC
CASSEYISYEQYF
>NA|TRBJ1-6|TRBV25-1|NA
TGTGCCAGCAGTTCAGGGGAGCAGACCCTCCACTTT
CASSSGEQTLHF
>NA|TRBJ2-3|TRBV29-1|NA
TGCAGCGTTGAAGGGGAGGTGGCGGGAGATACGCAGTATTTT
CSVEGEVAGDTQYF
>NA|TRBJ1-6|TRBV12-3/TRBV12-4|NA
TGTGCCAGCAGTTTCACCAGGTCACCCCTCCACTTT
CASSFTRSPLHF
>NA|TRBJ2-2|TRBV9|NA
TGTGCCAGCAGCCAAGAACTCATCGCCGGGGAGCTGTTTTTT
CASSQELIAGELFF
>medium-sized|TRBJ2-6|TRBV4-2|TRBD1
TGTGCCAGCAGCCAATTAGTGGACAGGCAGGGTTCTGGGGCCAACGTCCTGACTTTC
CASSQLVDRQGSGANVLTF
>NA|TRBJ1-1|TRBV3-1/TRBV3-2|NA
TGTGCCAGCAGCCCTTCAGGGGTGACTGAAGCTTTCTTT
CASSPSGVTEAFF
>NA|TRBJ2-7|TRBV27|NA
TGTGCCAGCAGTTTTAAGGCAGGCTACGAGCAGTACTTC
CASSFKAGYEQYF
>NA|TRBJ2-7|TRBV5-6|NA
TGTGCCAGCAGCTCTGGACAGTTCTACTCCTACGAGCAGTACTTC
CASSSGQFYSYEQYF
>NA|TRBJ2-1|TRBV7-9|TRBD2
TGTGCCACCCAGGAACTAGCGGGAGAAGCCAATGAGCAGTTCTTC
CATQELAGEANEQFF
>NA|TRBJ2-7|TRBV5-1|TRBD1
TGCGCCAGCAGCTTGTCAGGGGGTTACGACGAGCAGTACTTC
CASSLSGGYDEQYF
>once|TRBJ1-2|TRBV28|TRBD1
TGTGCCAGCAGTGCCCCGGGACAGGGGGAGAATGGCTACACCTTC
CASSAPGQGENGYTF
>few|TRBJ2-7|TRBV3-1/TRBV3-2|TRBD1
TGTGCCTTTACAGGGGGACTTACCTCCGAGCAGTACTTC
CAFTGGLTSEQYF
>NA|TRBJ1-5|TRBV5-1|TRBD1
TGCGCCAGCAGCTTGGAGGGACAGCAAAATCAGCCCCAGCATTTT
CASSLEGQQNQPQHF
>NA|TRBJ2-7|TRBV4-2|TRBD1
TGTGCCAGCAGCCCCCGGACAGGGGGCTGGAACGAGCAGTACTTC
CASSPRTGGWNEQYF
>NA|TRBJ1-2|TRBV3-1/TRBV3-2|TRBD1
TGTGCCAGCAGCCAAGAGGAGACAGGGTCGCCCCTTAACTATGGCTACACCTTC
CASSQEETGSPLNYGYTF
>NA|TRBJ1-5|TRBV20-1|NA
TGCAGTGCAAGTAGCGCCCCTAGCAATCAGCCCCAGCATTTT
CSASSAPSNQPQHF
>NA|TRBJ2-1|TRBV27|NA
TGTGCCAGCAGTTTACACAGGATGGATGAGCAGTTCTTC
CASSLHRMDEQFF
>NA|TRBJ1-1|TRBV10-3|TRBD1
TGTGCCATCAGTGAAGAGTTAGGCAGGGGGTCTGAAGCTTTCTTT
CAISEELGRGSEAFF
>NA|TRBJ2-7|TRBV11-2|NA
TGTGCCAGCAGCTTATTTAAGAGGGCACCCTACGAGCAGTACTTC
CASSLFKRAPYEQYF
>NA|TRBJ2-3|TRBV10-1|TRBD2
TGCGCCAGCAATGAGGGGACTAGCAGGGATACGCAGTATTTT
CASNEGTSRDTQYF
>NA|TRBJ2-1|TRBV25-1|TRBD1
TGTGCCAGCAGTGGAACAGACAGGGGGTCCTACAATGAGCAGTTCTTC
CASSGTDRGSYNEQFF
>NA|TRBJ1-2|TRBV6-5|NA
TGTGCCAGCAGTTACTCCCAGGGGTCGAGCGGCTACACCTTC
CASSYSQGSSGYTF
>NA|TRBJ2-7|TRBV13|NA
TGTGCCAGCAGCACCAGGGGACCAGGGGAGCAGTACTTC
CASSTRGPGEQYF
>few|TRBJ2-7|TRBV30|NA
TGTGCCTGGAGTGCGTACGGAGGGACCCTGTACTTC
CAWSAYGGTLYF
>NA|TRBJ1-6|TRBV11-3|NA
TGTGCCAGCAGCTTATGGGGGGATTCACCCCTCCACTTT
CASSLWGDSPLHF
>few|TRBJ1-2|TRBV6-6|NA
TGTGCCAGCAGTTACTCCTCGGGAGAGGACACCTTC
CASSYSSGEDTF
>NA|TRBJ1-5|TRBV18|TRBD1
TGTGCCAGCTCACCGACTGTTGAAGGGGGCGGCAATCAGCCCCAGCATTTT
CASSPTVEGGGNQPQHF
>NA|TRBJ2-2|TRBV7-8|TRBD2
TGTGCCAGCACGCGGGAGGCCCTGTTGAACACCGGGGAGCTGTTTTTT
CASTREALLNTGELFF
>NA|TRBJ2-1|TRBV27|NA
TGTGCCAGCAGTCCAAGTACAGGGTCTAATGAGCAGTTCTTC
CASSPSTGSNEQFF
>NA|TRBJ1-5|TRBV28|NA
TGTGCCAGCACTGAGATGCAGGGGAATCAGCCCCAGCATTTT
CASTEMQGNQPQHF
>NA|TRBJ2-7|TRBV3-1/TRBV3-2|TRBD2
TGTGCCAGCAGCCCCGGACTAGCGGGAGGACTGAACGGGGGGCAGTACTTC
CASSPGLAGGLNGGQYF
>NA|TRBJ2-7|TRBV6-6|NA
TGTGCCAGCAGTTACGACGGACTATTCTACGAGCAGTACTTC
CASSYDGLFYEQYF
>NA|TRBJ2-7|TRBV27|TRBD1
TGTGCCAGCAGTTCTACCGGGACAGTAGGATACGAGCAGTACTTC
CASSSTGTVGYEQYF
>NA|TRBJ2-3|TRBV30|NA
TGTGCCTGGAGTATCCTGCAGGTCACGCAGTATTTT
CAWSILQVTQYF
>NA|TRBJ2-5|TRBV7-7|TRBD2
TGTGCCAGCAGCTTAGGGTCCGGGAGGGCAGAGACCCAGTACTTC
CASSLGSGRAETQYF
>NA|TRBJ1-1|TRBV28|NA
TGTGCCAGCAGTTTATCTGGGGGGATTGAAGCTTTCTTT
CASSLSGGIEAFF
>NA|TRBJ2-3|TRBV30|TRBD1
TGTGCCTGGAGTGGACCGGGACAGGACATCACAGATACGCAGTATTTT
CAWSGPGQDITDTQYF
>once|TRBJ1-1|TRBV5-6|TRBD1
TGTGCCAGCAGCTTGGACAGGGGCCTTGGGGAAGCTTTCTTT
CASSLDRGLGEAFF
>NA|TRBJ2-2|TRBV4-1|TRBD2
TGCGCCAGCAGTATAGCGGGGGGGCGAACCGGGGAGCTGTTTTTT
CASSIAGGRTGELFF
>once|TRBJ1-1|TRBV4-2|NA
TGTGCCAGCAGCCAAGTGAATGAGGGTCGTACTGAAGCTTTCTTT
CASSQVNEGRTEAFF
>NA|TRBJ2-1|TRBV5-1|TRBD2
TGCGCCAGCAGCTTGATGGGACTATTTAGATCCTACAATGAGCAGTTCTTC
CASSLMGLFRSYNEQFF
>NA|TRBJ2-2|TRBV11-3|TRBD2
TGTGCCAGCAGCTTCACTAGCGAAGGGGAGCTGTTTTTT
CASSFTSEGELFF
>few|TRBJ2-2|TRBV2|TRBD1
TGTGCCAGCAGTCGCAGACAGGGGTCGAACACCGGGGAGCTGTTTTTT
CASSRRQGSNTGELFF
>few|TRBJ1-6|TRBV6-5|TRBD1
TGTGCCAGCTTGGACAGGGGTAATAATAATTCACCCCTCCACTTT
CASLDRGNNNSPLHF